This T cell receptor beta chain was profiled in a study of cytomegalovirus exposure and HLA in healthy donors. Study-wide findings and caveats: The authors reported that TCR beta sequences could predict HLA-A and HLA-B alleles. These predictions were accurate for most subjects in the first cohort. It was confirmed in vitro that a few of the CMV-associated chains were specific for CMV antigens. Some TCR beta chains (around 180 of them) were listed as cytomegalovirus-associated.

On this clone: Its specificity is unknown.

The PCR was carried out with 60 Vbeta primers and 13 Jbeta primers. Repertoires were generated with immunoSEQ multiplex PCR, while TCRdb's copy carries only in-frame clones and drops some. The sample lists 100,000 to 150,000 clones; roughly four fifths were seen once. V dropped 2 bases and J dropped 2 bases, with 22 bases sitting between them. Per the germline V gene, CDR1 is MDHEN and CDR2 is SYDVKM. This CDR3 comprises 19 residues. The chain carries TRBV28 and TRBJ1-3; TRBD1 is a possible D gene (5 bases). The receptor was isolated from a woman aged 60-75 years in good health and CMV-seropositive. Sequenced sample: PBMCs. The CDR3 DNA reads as TGTGCCAGCAGTTTAAACTTTTGGAACAGGTTGGTTGCTGGAAACACCATATATTTT. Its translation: CASSLNFWNRLVAGNTIYF. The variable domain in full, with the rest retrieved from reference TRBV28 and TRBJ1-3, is DVKVTQSSRYLVKRTGEKVFLECVQDMDHENMFWYRQDPGLGLRLIYFSYDVKMKEKGDIPEGYSVSREKKERFSLILESASTNQTSMYLCASSLNFWNRLVAGNTIYFGEGSWLTVV.